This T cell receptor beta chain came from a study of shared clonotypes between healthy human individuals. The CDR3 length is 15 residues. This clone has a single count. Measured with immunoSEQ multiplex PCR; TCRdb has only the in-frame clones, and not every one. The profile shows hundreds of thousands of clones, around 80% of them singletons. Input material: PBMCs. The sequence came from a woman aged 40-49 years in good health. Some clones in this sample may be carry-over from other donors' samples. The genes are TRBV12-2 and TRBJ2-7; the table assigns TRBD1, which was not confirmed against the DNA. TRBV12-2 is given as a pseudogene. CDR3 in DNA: TGTGCAAGTCGCCGTGACAGCTACCACTCCTACGAGCAGTACTTC. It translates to CASRRDSYHSYEQYF.